This entry is about one TCR beta chain. The data are from a study of blood T cells in healthy people across ages. PCR was performed a second time for about 7 to 12 cycles using a sample-barcoded 5' primer and a J-beta primer mix. A single record per CDR3 protein comes from TCRdb applying MiXCR to the 5' RACE reads. Found here are 1.5 million to 2 million distinct CDR3 sequences, 28% of them singletons; the top ten hold roughly 8%. Per the germline V gene, CDR1 is SGHDT and CDR2 is YYEEEE. The CDR3 totals 15 residues. Between the trimmed V and J ends, which lost 0 bases and 4 bases, there was a span of 11 bases.

This receptor was taken from a woman in her 30s in good health. Source material: blood. The chain recombines TRBV5-6 with TRBJ1-3; D not resolved. Here the CDR3 reads CASSLGGKPGNTIYF. Written as DNA, the CDR3 is TGTGCCAGCAGCTTGGGGGGAAAACCCGGAAACACCATATATTTT.